This T cell receptor beta chain comes out of a study of metastatic and nonmetastatic thyroid tumors. Across the study: Patients with malignant and benign thyroid disease provided blood and tumor or nodule tissue, whose repertoires were compared. Study findings and constraints: In blood and tumor, TCR beta diversity was reportedly significantly higher in malignant thyroid tumors than in benign nodules.

Looked up from germline, CDR1 is SGHDT and CDR2 is YYEEEE. CDR3 size: 14 residues. J was trimmed by 7 bases and V by 3 bases; bases with no gene match: 4. This clone was seen at least ten times. The antigen is unknown. Authors' processing steps: Differences in CDR3 between clinicopathological groups were drawn on to build a classifier intended to discriminate distant-metastatic papillary thyroid cancer patients. TCRdb reprocessed the PCR reads via MiXCR. The V and J calls here are based on TCRdb, not the publication. The sample shows under 45,000 clones, approximately 19% of them seen only once. The entire patient cohort was treatment-naive prior to thyroid surgery.

The genes are TRBV5-6 and TRBJ1-2, with 12 bases matching TRBD1. Sequenced input: tumor tissue. The clonotype was recovered from a female donor with papillary thyroid cancer or a benign thyroid nodule (not recorded which). Some clones in this sample may be carry-over from other donors' samples. CDR3 nucleotides: TGTGCCAGCAGCTGGGACAGGGGGCTGATTGGCTACACCTTC. Its translation is CASSWDRGLIGYTF.